The clone carrying this T cell receptor beta chain occurred many times. RNA transcripts provided the source from which TCR beta CDR3 regions were amplified. TCR CDR3 underwent first-round RT-PCR with the HTBI primer set. TCRdb recomputed calls from the multiplex PCR reads with MiXCR, one row per CDR3 protein. The repertoire has about 640,000 distinct CDR3 sequences, around 21% of them found once; the top ten carry 30% to 40%. CDR1 MDHEN and CDR2 SYDVKM come from the germline V gene. The V end lost 4 bases, the J end lost 0 bases, and 10 bases lay between the germline ends. This CDR3 is 15 amino acids long. The sample originates from a study of T cells in Graves' hyperthyroidism and ophthalmopathy.

The receptor was derived from a man aged 30-40 years with Graves' ophthalmopathy. V gene TRBV28 combines with J gene TRBJ2-1; D might be TRBD2 (6 bases). The sample taken for sequencing was blood. Here the CDR3 DNA reads TGTGCCAGCAGTTCGGGAGTGCGCTCCTACAATGAGCAGTTCTTC. Amino acids: CASSSGVRSYNEQFF.